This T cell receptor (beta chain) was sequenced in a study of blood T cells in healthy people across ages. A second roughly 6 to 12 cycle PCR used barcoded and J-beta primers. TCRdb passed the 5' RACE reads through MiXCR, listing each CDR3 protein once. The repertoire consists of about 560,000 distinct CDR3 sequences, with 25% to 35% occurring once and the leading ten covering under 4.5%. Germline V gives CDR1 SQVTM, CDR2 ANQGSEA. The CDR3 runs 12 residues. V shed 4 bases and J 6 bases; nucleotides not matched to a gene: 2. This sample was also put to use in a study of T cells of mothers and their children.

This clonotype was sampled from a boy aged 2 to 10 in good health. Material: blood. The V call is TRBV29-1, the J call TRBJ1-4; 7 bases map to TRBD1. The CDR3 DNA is TGCAGCGTTGGGGACAGCCATGAAAAACTGTTTTTT. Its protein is CSVGDSHEKLFF.